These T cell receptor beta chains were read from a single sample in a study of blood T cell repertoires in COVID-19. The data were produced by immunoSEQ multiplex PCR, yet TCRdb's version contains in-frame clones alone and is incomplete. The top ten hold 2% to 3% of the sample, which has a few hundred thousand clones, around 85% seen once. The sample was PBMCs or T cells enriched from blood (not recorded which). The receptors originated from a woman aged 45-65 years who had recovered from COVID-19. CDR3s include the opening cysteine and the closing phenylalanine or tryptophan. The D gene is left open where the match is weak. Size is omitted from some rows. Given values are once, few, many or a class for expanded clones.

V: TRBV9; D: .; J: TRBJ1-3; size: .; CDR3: CASSAIPGNTIYF; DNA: TGTGCCAGCAGCGCCATCCCTGGAAACACCATATATTTT
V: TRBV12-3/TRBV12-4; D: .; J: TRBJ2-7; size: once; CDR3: CASGNSYYEQYF; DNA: TGTGCCAGCGGCAACAGTTACTACGAGCAGTACTTC
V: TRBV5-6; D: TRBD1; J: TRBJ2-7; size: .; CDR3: CASRYKTGYEQYF; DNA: TGTGCCAGCAGATACAAGACAGGGTACGAGCAGTACTTC
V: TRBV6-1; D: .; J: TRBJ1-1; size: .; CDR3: CASSDTYNTEAFF; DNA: TGTGCCAGCAGTGATACATATAACACTGAAGCTTTCTTT
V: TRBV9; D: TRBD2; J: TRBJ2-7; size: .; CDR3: CASSVGLAGEHEQYF; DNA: TGTGCCAGCAGCGTAGGACTAGCGGGAGAACACGAGCAGTACTTC
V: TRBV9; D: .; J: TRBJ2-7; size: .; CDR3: CASSVVDSRNEQYF; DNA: TGTGCCAGCAGCGTAGTAGATAGCCGCAACGAGCAGTACTTC
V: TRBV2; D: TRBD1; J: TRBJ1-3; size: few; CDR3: CASRGPNRGTGNTIYF; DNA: TGTGCCAGCAGAGGACCCAACAGGGGAACTGGAAACACCATATATTTT
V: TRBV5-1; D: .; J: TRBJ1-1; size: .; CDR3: CASSQEGAPNTEAFF; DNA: TGCGCCAGCAGCCAAGAAGGGGCCCCGAACACTGAAGCTTTCTTT
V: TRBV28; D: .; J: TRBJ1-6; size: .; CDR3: CASRGPNSPLHF; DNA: TGTGCCAGCAGGGGGCCGAATTCACCCCTCCACTTT
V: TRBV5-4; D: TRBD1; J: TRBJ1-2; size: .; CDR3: CASSLGQGAYGYTF; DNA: TGTGCCAGCAGCTTGGGGCAGGGGGCCTATGGCTACACCTTC
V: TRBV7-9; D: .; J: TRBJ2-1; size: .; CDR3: CASSIPGRNEQFF; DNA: TGTGCCAGCAGCATCCCTGGGAGGAATGAGCAGTTCTTC
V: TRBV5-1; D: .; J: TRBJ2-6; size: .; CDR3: CASSLGGSGANVLTF; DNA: TGCGCCAGCAGCTTGGGCGGGTCTGGGGCCAACGTCCTGACTTTC
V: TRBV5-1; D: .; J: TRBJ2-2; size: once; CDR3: CASSKLSSNTGELFF; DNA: TGCGCCAGCAGCAAGCTGTCTAGTAATACCGGGGAGCTGTTTTTT
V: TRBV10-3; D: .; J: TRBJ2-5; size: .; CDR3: CAISRGETQYF; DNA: TGTGCCATCAGTCGAGGGGAGACCCAGTACTTC
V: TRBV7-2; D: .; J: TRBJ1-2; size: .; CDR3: CASSPPNAPVHGYTF; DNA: TGTGCCAGCAGCCCACCTAACGCTCCCGTCCATGGCTACACCTTC
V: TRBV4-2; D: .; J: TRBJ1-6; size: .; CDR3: CASSQSKQGSYNSPLHF; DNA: TGTGCCAGCAGCCAGAGTAAACAGGGTTCCTATAATTCACCCCTCCACTTT
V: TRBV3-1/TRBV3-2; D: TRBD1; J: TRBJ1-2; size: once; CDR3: CASNPGQGSFYGYTF; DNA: TGTGCCAGCAACCCGGGACAGGGGTCCTTTTATGGCTACACCTTC
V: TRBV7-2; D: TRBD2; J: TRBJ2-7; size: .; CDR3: CASSLPLAGGLDEQYF; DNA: TGTGCCAGCAGCTTACCCCTAGCGGGAGGGCTCGACGAGCAGTACTTC
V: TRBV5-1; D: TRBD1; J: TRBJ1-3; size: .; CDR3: CASSSTGTGFGNTIYF; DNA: TGCGCCAGCAGCTCTACCGGGACAGGTTTTGGAAACACCATATATTTT
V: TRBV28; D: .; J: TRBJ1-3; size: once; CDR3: CASTPTHSGNTIYF; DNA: TGTGCCAGCACTCCTACTCACTCTGGAAACACCATATATTTT
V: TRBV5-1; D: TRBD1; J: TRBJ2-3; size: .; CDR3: CASSTQGDTQYF; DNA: TGCGCCAGCAGCACACAGGGGGATACGCAGTATTTT
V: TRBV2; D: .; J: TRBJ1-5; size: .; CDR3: CASGGGWDQPQHF; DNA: TGTGCCAGCGGGGGGGGTTGGGACCAGCCCCAGCATTTT
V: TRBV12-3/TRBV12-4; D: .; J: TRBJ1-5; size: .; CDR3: CASSSSAGPQHF; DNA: .
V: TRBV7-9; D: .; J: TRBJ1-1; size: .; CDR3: CASSFQMNTEAFF; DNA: TGTGCCAGCAGCTTTCAGATGAACACTGAAGCTTTCTTT
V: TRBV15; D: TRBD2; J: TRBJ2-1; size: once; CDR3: CATSRDELAGVNEQFF; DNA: TGTGCCACCAGCAGAGATGAACTAGCGGGAGTCAATGAGCAGTTCTTC
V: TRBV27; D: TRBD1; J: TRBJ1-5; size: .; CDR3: CASSLTGNQPQHF; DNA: TGTGCCAGCAGCCTGACAGGGAATCAGCCCCAGCATTTT
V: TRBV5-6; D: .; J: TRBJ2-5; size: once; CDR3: CASSLRGRSQETQYF; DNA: TGTGCCAGCAGCTTGCGAGGGAGGAGTCAAGAGACCCAGTACTTC
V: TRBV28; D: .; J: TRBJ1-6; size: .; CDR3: CASSTGVSFSPLHF; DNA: TGTGCCAGCAGCACCGGAGTTTCGTTCTCACCCCTCCACTTT
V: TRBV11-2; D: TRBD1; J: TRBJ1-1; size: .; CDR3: CASSPDRASVEAFF; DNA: TGTGCCAGCAGCCCAGACAGGGCTTCTGTTGAAGCTTTCTTT
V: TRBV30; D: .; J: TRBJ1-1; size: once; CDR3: CAWRYAGNTEAFF; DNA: TGTGCCTGGAGGTATGCCGGGAACACTGAAGCTTTCTTT
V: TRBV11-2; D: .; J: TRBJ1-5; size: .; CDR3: CASSFNRGPQHF; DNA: TGTGCCAGCAGCTTCAACCGGGGGCCCCAGCATTTT
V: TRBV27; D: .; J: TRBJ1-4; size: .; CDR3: CASSLQGSNEKLFF; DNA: TGTGCCAGCAGTTTGCAGGGCTCTAATGAAAAACTGTTTTTT
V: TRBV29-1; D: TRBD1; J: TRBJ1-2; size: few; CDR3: CSTRERGGSGYTF; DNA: TGCAGCACAAGGGAGCGAGGGGGCAGCGGCTACACCTTC
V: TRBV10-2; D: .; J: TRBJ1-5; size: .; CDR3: CASSDQGLGNQPQHF; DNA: TGCGCCAGCAGTGATCAGGGACTGGGCAATCAGCCCCAGCATTTT
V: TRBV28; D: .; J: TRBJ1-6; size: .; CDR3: CASRLQGGSPLHF; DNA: TGTGCCAGCAGGCTACAGGGCGGTTCACCCCTCCACTTT
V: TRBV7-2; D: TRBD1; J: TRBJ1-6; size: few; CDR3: CASSLGTGNRSPLHF; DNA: TGTGCCAGCAGCCTGGGGACAGGGAACAGGTCACCCCTCCACTTT
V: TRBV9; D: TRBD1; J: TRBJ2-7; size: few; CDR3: CASSAAQQGSYYEQYF; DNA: TGTGCCAGCAGCGCAGCCCAACAGGGGTCGTACTACGAGCAGTACTTC
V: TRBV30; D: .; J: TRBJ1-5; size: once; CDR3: CAWGGGNQPQHF; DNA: TGTGCCTGGGGCGGGGGGAATCAGCCCCAGCATTTT
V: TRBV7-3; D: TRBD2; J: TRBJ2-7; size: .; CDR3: CASSLGGSSTYEQYF; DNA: TGTGCCAGCAGCTTGGGGGGGTCGTCAACCTACGAGCAGTACTTC
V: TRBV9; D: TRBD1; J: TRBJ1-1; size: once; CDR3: CASSPTGQGRAFF; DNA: TGTGCCAGCAGCCCAACCGGACAGGGGCGGGCTTTCTTT
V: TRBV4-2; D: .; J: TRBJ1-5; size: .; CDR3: CASSQDLSQGFNQPQHF; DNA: TGTGCCAGCAGCCAAGATCTCTCGCAGGGCTTCAATCAGCCCCAGCATTTT
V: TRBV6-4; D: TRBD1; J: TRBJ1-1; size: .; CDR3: CASSTPPGQRANTEAFF; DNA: TGTGCCAGCAGTACCCCACCGGGACAGAGGGCGAACACTGAAGCTTTCTTT
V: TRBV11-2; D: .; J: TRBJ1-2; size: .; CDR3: CASSLGTLYGYTF; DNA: TGTGCCAGCAGCTTAGGGACACTCTATGGCTACACCTTC
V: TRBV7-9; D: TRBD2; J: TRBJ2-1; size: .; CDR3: CASSLSAGGTNEQFF; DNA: TGTGCCAGCAGCTTATCAGCGGGGGGCACCAATGAGCAGTTCTTC
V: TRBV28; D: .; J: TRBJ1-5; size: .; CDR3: CASSLRTNNQPQHF; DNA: TGTGCCAGCAGTTTAAGAACAAATAATCAGCCCCAGCATTTT